This T cell receptor beta chain stems from a study of metastatic and nonmetastatic thyroid tumors. On the study more broadly: Comparison of repertoires was carried out across blood and tumor or nodule tissue from malignant and benign thyroid patients.

CDR1 and CDR2 (germline): MRHNA, SNTAGT. With V trimmed by 1 base and J by 4 bases, 5 bases remained unmatched. This CDR3 contains 16 residues. TCRdb used MiXCR to call clones anew from the PCR reads. The data hold more than 20,000 clones, with over 10% observed a single time. Every patient was untreated before thyroid surgery. The sample consisted of blood. This chain connects TRBV6-4 to TRBJ2-2; TRBD2 aligns across 8 bases. The receptor comes from a female donor with papillary thyroid cancer or a benign thyroid nodule (not recorded which). Some clones in this sample may be carry-over from other donors' samples. The CDR3: CASSDYAGGLTGELFF. As DNA, the CDR3 is TGTGCCAGCAGTGACTACGCGGGGGGACTCACCGGGGAGCTGTTTTTT.